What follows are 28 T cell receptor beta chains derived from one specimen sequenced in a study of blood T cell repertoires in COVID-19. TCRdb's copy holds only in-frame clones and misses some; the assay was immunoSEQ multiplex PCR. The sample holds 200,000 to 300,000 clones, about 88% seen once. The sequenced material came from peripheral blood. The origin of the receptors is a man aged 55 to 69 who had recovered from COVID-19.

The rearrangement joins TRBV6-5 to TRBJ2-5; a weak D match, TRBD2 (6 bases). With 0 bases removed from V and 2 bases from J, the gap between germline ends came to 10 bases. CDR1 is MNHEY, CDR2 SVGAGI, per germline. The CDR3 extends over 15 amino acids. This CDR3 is CASSYSRGGQETQYF. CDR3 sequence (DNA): TGTGCCAGCAGTTACTCGAGGGGAGGTCAAGAGACCCAGTACTTC.

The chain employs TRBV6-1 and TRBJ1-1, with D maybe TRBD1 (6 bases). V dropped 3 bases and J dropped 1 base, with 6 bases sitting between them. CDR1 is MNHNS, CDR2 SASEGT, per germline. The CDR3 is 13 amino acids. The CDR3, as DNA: TGTGCCAGCAGTGAGACAGGGAACACTGAAGCTTTCTTT. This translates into CASSETGNTEAFF.

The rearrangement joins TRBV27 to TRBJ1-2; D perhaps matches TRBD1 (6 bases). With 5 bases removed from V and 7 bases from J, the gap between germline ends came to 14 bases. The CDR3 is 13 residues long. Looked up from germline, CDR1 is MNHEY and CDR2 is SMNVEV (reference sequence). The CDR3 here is CASSNRTVLGYTF. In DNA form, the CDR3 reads TGTGCCAGCAGTAACAGGACAGTTCTTGGCTACACCTTC.

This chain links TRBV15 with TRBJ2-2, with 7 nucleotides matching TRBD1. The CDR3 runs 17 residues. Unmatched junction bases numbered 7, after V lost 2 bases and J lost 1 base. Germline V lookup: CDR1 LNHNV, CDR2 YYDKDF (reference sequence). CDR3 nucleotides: TGTGCCACCAGCAGACCAACAGGGGTTCAGAACACCGGGGAGCTGTTTTTT. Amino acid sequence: CATSRPTGVQNTGELFF.

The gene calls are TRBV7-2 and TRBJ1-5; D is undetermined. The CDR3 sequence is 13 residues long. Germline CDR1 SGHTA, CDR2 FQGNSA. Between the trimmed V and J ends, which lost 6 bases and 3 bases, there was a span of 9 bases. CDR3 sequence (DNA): TGTGCCAGCAGAGGTGGAGCCAATCAGCCCCAGCATTTT. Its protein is CASRGGANQPQHF.

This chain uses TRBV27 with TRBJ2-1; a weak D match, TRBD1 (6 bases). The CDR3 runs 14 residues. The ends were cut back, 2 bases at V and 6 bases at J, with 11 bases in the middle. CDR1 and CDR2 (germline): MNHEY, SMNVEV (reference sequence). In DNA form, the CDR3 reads TGTGCCAGCAGTTTAGGACAGCCACTCAATGAGCAGTTCTTC. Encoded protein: CASSLGQPLNEQFF.

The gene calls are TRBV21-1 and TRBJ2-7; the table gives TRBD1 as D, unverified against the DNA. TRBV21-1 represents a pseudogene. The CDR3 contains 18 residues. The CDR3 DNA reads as TGTGCCAGCAGCAAAGAAGGGGGTGTGACAGGGGGTTCGTACGAGCAGTACTTC. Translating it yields CASSKEGGVTGGSYEQYF.

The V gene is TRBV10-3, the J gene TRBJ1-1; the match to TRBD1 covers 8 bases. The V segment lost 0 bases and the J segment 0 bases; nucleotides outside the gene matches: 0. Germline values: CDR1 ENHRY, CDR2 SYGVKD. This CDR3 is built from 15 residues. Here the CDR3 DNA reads TGTGCCATCAGTGAGTCGGGACAGGTGAACACTGAAGCTTTCTTT. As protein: CAISESGQVNTEAFF.

The CDR3 protein is CAISESGRGERYTF. For the CDR3, the DNA is TGTGCCATCAGTGAGTCGGGGAGGGGCGAGCGCTACACCTTC. This chain uses TRBV10-3 with TRBJ1-2; a possible D gene is TRBD1 (5 bases). CDR1 ENHRY and CDR2 SYGVKD come from the germline V gene. Trimming shortened V by 0 bases and J by 9 bases, and 14 bases separated the two germline ends. There are 14 residues in the CDR3.

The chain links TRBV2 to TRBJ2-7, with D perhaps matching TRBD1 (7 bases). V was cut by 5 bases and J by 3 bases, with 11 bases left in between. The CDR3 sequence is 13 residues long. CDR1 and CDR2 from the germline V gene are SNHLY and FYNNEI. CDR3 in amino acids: CASSYQGGYEQYF. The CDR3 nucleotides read TGTGCCAGCAGTTATCAGGGGGGCTACGAGCAGTACTTC. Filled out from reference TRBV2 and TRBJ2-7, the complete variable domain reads EPEVTQTPSHQVTQMGQEVILRCVPISNHLYFYWYRQILGQKVEFLVSFYNNEISEKSEIFDDQFSVERPDGSNFTLKIRSTKLEDSAMYFCASSYQGGYEQYFGPGTRLTVT.

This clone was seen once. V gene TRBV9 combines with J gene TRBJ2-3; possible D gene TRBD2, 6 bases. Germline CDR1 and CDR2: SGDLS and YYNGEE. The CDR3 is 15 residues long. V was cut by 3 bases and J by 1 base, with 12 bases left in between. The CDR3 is CASSGRLGGTDTQYF. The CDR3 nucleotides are TGTGCCAGCAGCGGGAGACTAGGTGGCACAGATACGCAGTATTTT.

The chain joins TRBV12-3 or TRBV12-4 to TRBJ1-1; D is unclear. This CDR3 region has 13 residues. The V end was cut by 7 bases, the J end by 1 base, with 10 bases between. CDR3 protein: CASTYAWNTEAFF. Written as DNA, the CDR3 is TGTGCCAGCACCTACGCCTGGAACACTGAAGCTTTCTTT.

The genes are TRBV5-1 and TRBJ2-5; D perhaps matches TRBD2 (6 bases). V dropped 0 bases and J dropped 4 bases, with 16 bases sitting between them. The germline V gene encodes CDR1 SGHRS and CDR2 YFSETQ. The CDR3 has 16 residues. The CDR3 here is CASSLVGGGSRETQYF. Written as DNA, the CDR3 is TGCGCCAGCAGCTTGGTGGGGGGTGGTAGCAGAGAGACCCAGTACTTC.

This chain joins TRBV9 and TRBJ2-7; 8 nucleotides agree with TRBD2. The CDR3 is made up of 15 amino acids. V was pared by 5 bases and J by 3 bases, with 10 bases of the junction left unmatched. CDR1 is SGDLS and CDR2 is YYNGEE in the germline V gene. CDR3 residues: CASSRGGGTNYEQYF. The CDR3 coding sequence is TGTGCCAGCAGTCGGGGCGGGGGGACCAACTACGAGCAGTACTTC. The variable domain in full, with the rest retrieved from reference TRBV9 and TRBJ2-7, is DSGVTQTPKHLITATGQRVTLRCSPRSGDLSVYWYQQSLDQGLQFLIQYYNGEERAKGNILERFSAQQFPDLHSELNLSSLELGDSALYFCASSRGGGTNYEQYFGPGTRLTVT.

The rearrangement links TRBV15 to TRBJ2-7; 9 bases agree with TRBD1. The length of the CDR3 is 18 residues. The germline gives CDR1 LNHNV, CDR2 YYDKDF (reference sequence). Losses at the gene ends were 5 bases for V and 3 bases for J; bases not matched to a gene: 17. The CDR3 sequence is CATSRSYGYPDRGYEQYF. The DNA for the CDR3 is TGTGCCACCAGCCGATCATATGGGTATCCGGACAGGGGCTACGAGCAGTACTTC.

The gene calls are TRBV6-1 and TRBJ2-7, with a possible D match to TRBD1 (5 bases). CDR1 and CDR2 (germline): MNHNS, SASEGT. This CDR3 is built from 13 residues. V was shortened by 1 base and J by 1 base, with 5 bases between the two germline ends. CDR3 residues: CASSEDRSYEQYF. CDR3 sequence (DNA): TGTGCCAGCAGTGAAGACAGGTCCTACGAGCAGTACTTC.

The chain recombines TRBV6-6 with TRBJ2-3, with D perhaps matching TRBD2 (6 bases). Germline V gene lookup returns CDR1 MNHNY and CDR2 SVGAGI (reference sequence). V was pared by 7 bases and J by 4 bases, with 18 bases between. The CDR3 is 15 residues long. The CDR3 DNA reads TGTGCCAGCATTCTAGGCGGGGCGGAGGCAGATACGCAGTATTTT. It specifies CASILGGAEADTQYF.

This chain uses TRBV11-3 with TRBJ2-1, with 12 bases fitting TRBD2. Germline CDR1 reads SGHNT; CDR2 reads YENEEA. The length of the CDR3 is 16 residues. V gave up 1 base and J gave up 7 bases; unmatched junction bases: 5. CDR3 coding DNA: TGTGCCAGCAGCTTAGCACTAGCGGGGGGTCAGAATGAGCAGTTCTTC. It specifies CASSLALAGGQNEQFF.

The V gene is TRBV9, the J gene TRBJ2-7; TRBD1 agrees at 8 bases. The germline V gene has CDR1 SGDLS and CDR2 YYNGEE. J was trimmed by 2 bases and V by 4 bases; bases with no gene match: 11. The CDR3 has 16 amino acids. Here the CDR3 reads CASSPTRTGRAYEQYF. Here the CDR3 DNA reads TGTGCCAGCAGCCCCACCCGGACAGGGCGCGCCTACGAGCAGTACTTC.

CDR3 bases: TGTGCCAGCAGGAGATGGGGAGGGCCCACAGATACGCAGTATTTT. This sequence encodes CASRRWGGPTDTQYF. The chain carries TRBV7-9 and TRBJ2-3; the match to TRBD2 covers 7 bases. Germline lookup yields CDR1 SEHNR and CDR2 FQNEAQ (reference sequence). CDR3 length equals 15 residues. Trimming cost V 6 bases and J 2 bases; bases outside gene matches: 8.

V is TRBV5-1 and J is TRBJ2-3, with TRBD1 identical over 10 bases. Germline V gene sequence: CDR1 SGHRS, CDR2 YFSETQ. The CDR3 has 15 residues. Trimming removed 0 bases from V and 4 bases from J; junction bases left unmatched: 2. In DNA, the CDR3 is TGCGCCAGCAGCTTGGAAGGGACAGGGGCAGATACGCAGTATTTT. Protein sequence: CASSLEGTGADTQYF.

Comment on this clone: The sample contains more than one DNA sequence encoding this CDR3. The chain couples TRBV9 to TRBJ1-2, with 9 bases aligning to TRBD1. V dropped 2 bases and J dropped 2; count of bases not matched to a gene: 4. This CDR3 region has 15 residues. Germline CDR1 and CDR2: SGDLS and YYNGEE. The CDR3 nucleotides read TGTGCCAGCAGCGTGGGGGGACAGGGAAACTATGGCTACACCTTC. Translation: CASSVGGQGNYGYTF.

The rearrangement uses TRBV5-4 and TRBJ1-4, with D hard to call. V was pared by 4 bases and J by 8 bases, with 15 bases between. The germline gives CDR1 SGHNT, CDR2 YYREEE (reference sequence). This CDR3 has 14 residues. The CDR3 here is CASSLELGAEKLFF. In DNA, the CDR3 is TGTGCCAGCAGCCTCGAGCTAGGTGCCGAAAAACTGTTTTTT.

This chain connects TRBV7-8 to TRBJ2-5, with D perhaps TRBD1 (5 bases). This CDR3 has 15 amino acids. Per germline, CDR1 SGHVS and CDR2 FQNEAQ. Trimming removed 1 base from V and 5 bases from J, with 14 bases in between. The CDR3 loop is CASSLGLNRGETQYF. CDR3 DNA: TGTGCCAGCAGCTTAGGCCTTAATAGGGGCGAGACCCAGTACTTC.

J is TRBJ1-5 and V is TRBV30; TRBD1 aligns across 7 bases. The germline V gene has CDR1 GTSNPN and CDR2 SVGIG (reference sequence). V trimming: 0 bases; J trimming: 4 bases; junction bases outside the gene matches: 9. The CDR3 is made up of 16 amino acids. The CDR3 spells CAWSVRDRIINQPQHF. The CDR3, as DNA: TGTGCCTGGAGTGTCCGGGACAGAATAATTAATCAGCCCCAGCATTTT.

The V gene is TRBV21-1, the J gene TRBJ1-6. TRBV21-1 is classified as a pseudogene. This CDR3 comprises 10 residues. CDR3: CARESSPLHF. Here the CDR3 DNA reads TGTGCCAGGGAGAGTTCACCCCTCCACTTT.

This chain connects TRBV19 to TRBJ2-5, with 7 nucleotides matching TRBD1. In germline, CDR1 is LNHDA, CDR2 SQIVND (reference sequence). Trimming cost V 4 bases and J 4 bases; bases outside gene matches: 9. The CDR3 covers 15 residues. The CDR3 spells CASSSLDRAGETQYF. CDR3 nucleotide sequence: TGTGCCAGTAGTAGTCTTGACAGGGCGGGAGAGACCCAGTACTTC.

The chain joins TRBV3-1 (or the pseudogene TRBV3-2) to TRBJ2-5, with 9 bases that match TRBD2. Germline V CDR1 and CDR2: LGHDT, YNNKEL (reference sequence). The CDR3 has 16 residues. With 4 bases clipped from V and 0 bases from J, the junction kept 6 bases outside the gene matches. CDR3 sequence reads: CASSLTSGEYQETQYF. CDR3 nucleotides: TGTGCCAGCAGCCTGACTAGCGGAGAGTACCAAGAGACCCAGTACTTC.